These 31 T cell receptor beta chains originate from one sample sequenced in a study of human T cells and chemical hapten exposure. TCRdb re-analysed the RACE reads in MiXCR, keeping a single row per CDR3 protein. The table includes 150,000 to 200,000 distinct CDR3 sequences, 14% detected once. Time point described: patch test 1, 2 weeks after DPC sensitization. Treatment indicated: therapeutic diphenylcyclopropenone sensitization with weekly scalp DPC. The sequencing used whole blood, collected in connection with sensitization to the hapten diphenylcyclopropenone (DPC). The receptor set was obtained from a woman in her twenties or thirties with alopecia areata. Some clones in this sample may be carry-over from other donors' samples.

This clonotype was found a few times. The chain carries TRBV20-1 and TRBJ2-7; tentative D call: TRBD2 (5 bases). CDR1 DFQATT and CDR2 SNEGSKA come from the germline V gene (reference sequence). The V end lost 8 bases, the J end lost 4 bases, and 24 bases lay between the germline ends. This CDR3 has 15 amino acids. DNA of the CDR3: TGCAGTATGACTCGAAGCGGAATAAATGATTACGAGCAGTACTTC. Translating it yields CSMTRSGINDYEQYF.

This clonotype came up a few times. The chain is built from TRBV4-2 and TRBJ1-5; TRBD1 matches at 9 bases. The CDR3 contains 16 residues. Germline V gene data show CDR1 as LGHNA and CDR2 as YNFKEQ. V trimming: 0 bases; J trimming: 4 bases; junction bases outside the gene matches: 4. CDR3 region: CASSQDHRGRNQPQHF. CDR3 coding DNA: TGTGCCAGCAGCCAAGATCACAGGGGGCGAAATCAGCCCCAGCATTTT.

The chain uses TRBV18 and TRBJ2-7; 11 nucleotides agree with TRBD1. V dropped 2 bases and J dropped 4; count of bases not matched to a gene: 4. Germline CDR1 and CDR2: KGHSH and LQKENI. This CDR3 contains 15 residues. CDR3 loop: CASSPGQGARYEQYF. The CDR3 nucleotides read TGTGCCAGCTCACCAGGACAGGGGGCGCGGTACGAGCAGTACTTC.

This clonotype was observed at least ten times. This chain joins TRBV7-2 and TRBJ2-7; TRBD1 might be the D (5 bases). The germline V gene has CDR1 SGHTA and CDR2 FQGNSA. V shed 3 bases and J shed 3 bases, with 12 bases lying between them. CDR3 length: 14 amino acids. CDR3 residues: CASSFGQGSYEQYF. In DNA form, the CDR3 reads TGTGCCAGCAGCTTTGGGCAGGGAAGCTACGAGCAGTACTTC. Drawing the rest from reference TRBV7-2 and TRBJ2-7, the complete variable domain is GAGVSQSPSNKVTEKGKDVELRCDPISGHTALYWYRQSLGQGLEFLIYFQGNSAPDKSGLPSDRFSAERTGGSVSTLTIQRTQQEDSAVYLCASSFGQGSYEQYFGPGTRLTVT.

There are a few counts of this clonotype. The chain couples TRBV2 to TRBJ2-7; TRBD2 agrees at 15 bases. After removal of 7 bases from V and 6 bases from J, the junction contained 1 base not matched to a gene. Germline loops: CDR1 SNHLY, CDR2 FYNNEI. This CDR3 comprises 13 residues. This CDR3 is CASMGLAGGEQYF. The CDR3 nucleotides are TGTGCCAGCATGGGACTAGCGGGAGGCGAGCAGTACTTC.

Many counts were recorded for this clonotype. This chain links TRBV18 with TRBJ1-1, with 8 bases lining up with TRBD1. CDR1 and CDR2 from the germline V gene are KGHSH and LQKENI. Trimming took 1 base from V and 3 from J; bases not matched to a gene: 4. This CDR3 is built from 15 residues. Here the CDR3 DNA reads TGTGCCAGCTCACCACACAGGGGGATAGACACTGAAGCTTTCTTT. It is translated as CASSPHRGIDTEAFF.

This clonotype showed up many times. The gene calls are TRBV29-1 and TRBJ1-2; 8 nucleotides match TRBD1. Germline assignment: CDR1 SQVTM and CDR2 ANQGSEA. This CDR3 is built from 11 residues. V dropped 7 bases and J dropped 8; count of bases not matched to a gene: 6. In nucleotides, the CDR3 is TGCAGCGCTGGGACAGGCCGGGGCTACACCTTC. Protein: CSAGTGRGYTF.

This clonotype showed up just a few times. The chain couples TRBV20-1 to TRBJ2-5; no firm D call. CDR1 is DFQATT and CDR2 is SNEGSKA in the germline V gene (reference sequence). The CDR3 sequence is 12 residues long. Trimming left V 0 bases short and J 4 bases short, with 6 bases between. CDR3 in amino acids: CSARDGRETQYF. CDR3 nucleotides: TGCAGTGCTAGAGATGGTAGAGAGACCCAGTACTTC.

This clonotype was recorded a few times. The chain is built from TRBV25-1 and TRBJ1-2; TRBD1 is a possible D gene (5 bases). CDR1 is MGHDK, CDR2 SYGVNS, per germline. This CDR3 region has 14 residues. V was shortened by 4 bases and J by 6 bases, with 15 bases between the two germline ends. The CDR3, as DNA: TGTGCCAGCAGTGGAGTCTCAGGGTTTAATGGCTACACCTTC. It encodes CASSGVSGFNGYTF.

The V and J genes are TRBV7-9 and TRBJ1-1; no definite D call. From germline, CDR1 is SEHNR and CDR2 FQNEAQ (reference sequence). The length of the CDR3 is 13 residues. Trimming left V 5 bases short and J 1 base short, with 8 bases between. The CDR3 nucleotides are TGTGCCAGCAGCAAGAACAGGAACACTGAAGCTTTCTTT. It translates to CASSKNRNTEAFF.

The chain has TRBV6-6 and TRBJ2-5; D tentatively fits TRBD1 or TRBD2 (6 bases each). V was clipped by 8 bases and J by 3 bases, with 13 bases between them. Germline V gives CDR1 MNHNY, CDR2 SVGAGI (reference sequence). The CDR3 has 13 amino acids. The CDR3 nucleotides read TGTGCCAGCCGGGGGCTCCTGAAAGAGACCCAGTACTTC. The encoded protein is CASRGLLKETQYF.

The chain recombines TRBV6-1 with TRBJ2-1, with 9 nucleotides matching TRBD1. Germline trimming cut 8 bases from V and 0 bases from J; bases unmatched to any gene: 11. The CDR3 consists of 17 residues. The germline V gene has CDR1 MNHNS and CDR2 SASEGT. The CDR3 sequence is CASWRQGGRSSYNEQFF. The CDR3 DNA is TGTGCCAGCTGGAGACAGGGGGGAAGAAGCTCCTACAATGAGCAGTTCTTC.

This clonotype has a handful of counts. The chain carries TRBV30 and TRBJ2-1; 16 positions agree with TRBD2. V was clipped by 1 base and J by 6 bases; unmatched bases: 3. Germline V gene data show CDR1 as GTSNPN and CDR2 as SVGIG (reference sequence). CDR3 length equals 16 residues. CDR3 sequence: CAWSAGLAGGVNEQFF. The CDR3 region has the DNA TGTGCCTGGAGTGCGGGACTAGCGGGAGGGGTCAATGAGCAGTTCTTC.

This clonotype turned up a few times. The chain has TRBV11-2 and TRBJ2-3, with D possibly being TRBD1 or TRBD2 (5 bases each). Trimming stripped 5 bases from V and 2 bases from J, with 11 bases between. The CDR3 is made up of 14 amino acids. Germline V gene sequence: CDR1 SGHAT, CDR2 FQNNGV. CDR3 nucleotide sequence: TGTGCCAGCAGCCACCGGGACCCCACAGATACGCAGTATTTT. Translating gives CASSHRDPTDTQYF.

The chain uses TRBV30 and TRBJ2-1; D may be TRBD1 (5 bases). Trimming cost V 2 bases and J 9 bases, with 11 bases left between them. Germline V lookup: CDR1 GTSNPN, CDR2 SVGIG (reference sequence). The length of the CDR3 is 12 residues. This chain's CDR3 is CAWSPGWGEQFF. The CDR3 DNA follows: TGTGCCTGGAGTCCAGGGTGGGGTGAGCAGTTCTTC.

The genes are TRBV21-1 and TRBJ1-4; TRBD1 is the table's D call and was not checked against the DNA. TRBV21-1 is given as a pseudogene. This CDR3 is 17 amino acids long. The CDR3 bases are TGTGCCAGCAGCAAGACAGGGGAAGCGTTTGGGAGTGAAAAACTGTTTTTT. This codes for CASSKTGEAFGSEKLFF.

Only a few counts were recorded for this clonotype. This rearrangement joins TRBV20-1 to TRBJ2-5; the D gene is possibly TRBD2 (5 bases). The CDR3 is made up of 11 amino acids. V gave up 5 bases and J gave up 6 bases, with 10 bases separating them. Germline V lookup: CDR1 DFQATT, CDR2 SNEGSKA (reference sequence). The CDR3 DNA sequence: TGCAGTGCTCCGGACTGGCAGACCCAGTACTTC. This codes for CSAPDWQTQYF.

The genes are TRBV18 and TRBJ1-3, with 7 nucleotides matching TRBD1. Germline V gives CDR1 KGHSH, CDR2 LQKENI. The V segment lost 2 bases and the J segment 1 base; nucleotides outside the gene matches: 5. CDR3 length: 16 amino acids. CDR3 sequence reads: CASSPRTGKSGNTIYF. DNA of the CDR3: TGTGCCAGCTCACCAAGGACAGGCAAATCTGGAAACACCATATATTTT.

This clonotype was recorded at least ten times. The V call is TRBV7-2, the J call TRBJ2-5, with D perhaps TRBD1 (5 bases). CDR1 is SGHTA and CDR2 is FQGNSA in the germline V gene. This CDR3 has 14 amino acids. The V end was cut by 1 base, the J end by 2 bases, with 8 bases between. CDR3 amino acids: CASSLGGLQETQYF. CDR3 DNA sequence: TGTGCCAGCAGCTTAGGGGGCCTTCAAGAGACCCAGTACTTC. The variable domain in full, with the rest retrieved from reference TRBV7-2 and TRBJ2-5, is GAGVSQSPSNKVTEKGKDVELRCDPISGHTALYWYRQSLGQGLEFLIYFQGNSAPDKSGLPSDRFSAERTGGSVSTLTIQRTQQEDSAVYLCASSLGGLQETQYFGPGTRLLVL.

This clonotype was detected only a few times. The V gene is TRBV14, the J gene TRBJ2-7, with TRBD1 as a possible D gene (5 bases). Germline loops: CDR1 SGHDN, CDR2 FVKESK. V lost 4 bases, J lost 1 base, and 8 bases lay in between. CDR3 length: 13 amino acids. This CDR3 reads CASSRRGSYEQYF. In nucleotides, the CDR3 is TGTGCCAGCAGCCGAAGGGGTTCCTACGAGCAGTACTTC.

The rearrangement links TRBV6-4 to TRBJ2-1, with D possibly matching TRBD2 (6 bases). With 4 bases removed from V and 7 bases from J, the gap between germline ends came to 14 bases. The CDR3 covers 14 residues. Germline assignment: CDR1 MRHNA and CDR2 SNTAGT. CDR3 in DNA: TGTGCCAGCAGTGTGGCGGGGCATGGGAATGAGCAGTTCTTC. Its protein is CASSVAGHGNEQFF.

V usage is TRBV20-1 and J usage is TRBJ2-3; D is undetermined. The CDR3 runs 12 residues. With 3 bases removed from V and 5 bases from J, the gap between germline ends came to 9 bases. CDR1 is DFQATT and CDR2 is SNEGSKA in the germline V gene (reference sequence). For the CDR3, the DNA is TGCAGTGCTAGGAGTTCGGGAGATACGCAGTATTTT. Translation gives CSARSSGDTQYF.

As regards this clonotype: This may come from a read error, since a much larger clone is one base off. J is TRBJ2-3 and V is TRBV7-2; D gene ambiguous. Germline V gives CDR1 SGHTA, CDR2 FQGNSA. The CDR3 has 14 amino acids. CDR3 coding DNA: TGTGGCAGCAGTTTAGGTTTTGGCGCAGATACGCAGTATTTT. Its protein product is CGSSLGFGADTQYF.

In this sample, this clonotype turned up a few times. The genes are TRBV7-2 and TRBJ1-6; no reliable D call. Trimming left V 2 bases short and J 5 bases short, with 7 bases between. Germline V lookup: CDR1 SGHTA, CDR2 FQGNSA. The length of the CDR3 is 14 residues. Written as DNA, the CDR3 is TGTGCCAGCAGCTTAAAGAGAGATAATTCACCCCTCCACTTT. It is translated as CASSLKRDNSPLHF.

This clonotype turned up a few times. V gene TRBV20-1 combines with J gene TRBJ1-1, with unresolved D. CDR3 length: 14 amino acids. Germline V gene data show CDR1 as DFQATT and CDR2 as SNEGSKA (reference sequence). Trimming pared 3 bases from V and 1 base from J, leaving 12 bases between. The DNA of the CDR3 is TGCAGTGCTAGGAATACCCGAGGGAACACTGAAGCTTTCTTT. This translates into CSARNTRGNTEAFF.

This clonotype was counted only a few times. The chain links TRBV5-1 to TRBJ1-1, with a weak D call TRBD1 (5 bases). The CDR3 spans 14 residues. The V and J ends lost 3 bases and 8 bases respectively, with 17 bases between them. Per germline, CDR1 SGHRS and CDR2 YFSETQ. The CDR3: CASSSVTASEEAFF. The CDR3 DNA follows: TGCGCCAGCAGCTCGGTGACAGCGTCAGAAGAAGCTTTCTTT.

The chain has TRBV28 and TRBJ1-2; possibly TRBD1 for D (5 bases). Trimming removed 2 bases from V and 7 bases from J, with 11 bases in between. The length of the CDR3 is 13 residues. CDR1 MDHEN and CDR2 SYDVKM come from the germline V gene. The CDR3 loop reads CASSLLGAFGYTF. The DNA for the CDR3 is TGTGCCAGCAGTTTACTTGGGGCGTTTGGCTACACCTTC.

The chain uses TRBV6-6 and TRBJ1-1, with D unresolved. The CDR3 runs to 13 residues. The ends were cut back, 3 bases at V and 1 base at J, with 6 bases in the middle. Germline CDR1 and CDR2: MNHNY and SVGAGI (reference sequence). This CDR3 is CASSYPQNTEAFF. DNA of the CDR3: TGTGCCAGCAGTTATCCACAGAACACTGAAGCTTTCTTT.

The chain carries TRBV10-3 and TRBJ1-1; 9 bases are shared with TRBD1. The germline gives CDR1 ENHRY, CDR2 SYGVKD. Trimming removed 6 bases from V and 6 bases from J; junction bases left unmatched: 5. CDR3 length: 13 amino acids. CDR3 in DNA: TGTGCCATCAGCAGCACAGGGGGCGCTGAAGCTTTCTTT. Translation: CAISSTGGAEAFF.

The V and J genes are TRBV7-6 and TRBJ2-5; 7 nucleotides line up with TRBD2. CDR3 length: 14 residues. J lost 5 bases, V lost 4 bases, and 7 bases had no gene match. Germline values: CDR1 SGHVS, CDR2 FNYEAQ. This CDR3 reads CASSSYGRPETQYF. The CDR3 nucleotides are TGTGCCAGCAGCTCATACGGGAGGCCGGAGACCCAGTACTTC. Variable domain in full (rest from reference TRBV7-6 and TRBJ2-5): GAGVSQSPRYKVTKRGQDVALRCDPISGHVSLYWYRQALGQGPEFLTYFNYEAQQDKSGLPNDRFSAERPEGSISTLTIQRTEQRDSAMYRCASSSYGRPETQYFGPGTRLLVL.

The CDR3 DNA follows: TGTGCCAGCAGCTTGGCGCCGGGACAGGTTCGGTACGAGCAGTACTTC. It yields the protein CASSLAPGQVRYEQYF. This chain links TRBV5-6 with TRBJ2-7; TRBD1 matches 8 bases. Germline V gene data show CDR1 as SGHDT and CDR2 as YYEEEE. There are 16 residues in the CDR3. J lost 4 bases, V lost 0 bases, and 9 bases had no gene match.